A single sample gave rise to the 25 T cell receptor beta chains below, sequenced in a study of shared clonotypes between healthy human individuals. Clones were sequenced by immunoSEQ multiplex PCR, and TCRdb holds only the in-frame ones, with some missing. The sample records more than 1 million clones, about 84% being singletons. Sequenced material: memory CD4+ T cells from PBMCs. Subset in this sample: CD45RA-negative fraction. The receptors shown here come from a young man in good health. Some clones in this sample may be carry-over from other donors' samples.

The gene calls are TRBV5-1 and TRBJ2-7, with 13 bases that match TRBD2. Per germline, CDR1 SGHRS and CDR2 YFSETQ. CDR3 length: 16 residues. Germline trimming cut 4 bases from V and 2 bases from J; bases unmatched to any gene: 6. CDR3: CASSILGLAGAYEQYF. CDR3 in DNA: TGCGCCAGCAGCATCCTCGGACTAGCGGGAGCCTACGAGCAGTACTTC.

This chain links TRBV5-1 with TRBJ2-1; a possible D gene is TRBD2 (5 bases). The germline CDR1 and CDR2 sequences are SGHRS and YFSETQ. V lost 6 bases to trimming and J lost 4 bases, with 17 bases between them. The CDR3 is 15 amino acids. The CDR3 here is CASIQAPREYNEQFF. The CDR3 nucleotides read TGCGCCAGCATCCAGGCCCCTAGGGAGTACAATGAGCAGTTCTTC. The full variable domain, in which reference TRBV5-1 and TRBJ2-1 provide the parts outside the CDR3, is KAGVTQTPRYLIKTRGQQVTLSCSPISGHRSVSWYQQTPGQGLQFLFEYFSETQRNKGNFPGRFSGRQFSNSRSEMNVSTLELGDSALYLCASIQAPREYNEQFFGPGTRLTVL.

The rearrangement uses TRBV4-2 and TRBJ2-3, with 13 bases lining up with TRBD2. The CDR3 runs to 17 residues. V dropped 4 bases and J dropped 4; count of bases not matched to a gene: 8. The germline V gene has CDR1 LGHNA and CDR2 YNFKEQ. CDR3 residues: CASSPGGLAGESDTQYF. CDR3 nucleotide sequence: TGTGCCAGCAGCCCAGGAGGACTAGCGGGAGAATCAGATACGCAGTATTTT.

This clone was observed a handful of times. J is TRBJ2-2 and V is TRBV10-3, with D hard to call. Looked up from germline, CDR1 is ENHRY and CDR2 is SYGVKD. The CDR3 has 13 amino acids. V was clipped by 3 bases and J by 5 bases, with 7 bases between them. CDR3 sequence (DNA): TGTGCCATCAGTGAAGGAGTAACCGGGGAGCTGTTTTTT. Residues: CAISEGVTGELFF.

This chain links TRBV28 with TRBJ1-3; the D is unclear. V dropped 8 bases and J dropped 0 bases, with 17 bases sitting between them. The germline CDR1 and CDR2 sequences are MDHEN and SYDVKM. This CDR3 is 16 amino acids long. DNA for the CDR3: TGTGCCAGCGGCCCCCTTGGCGGGCACTCTGGAAACACCATATATTTT. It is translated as CASGPLGGHSGNTIYF. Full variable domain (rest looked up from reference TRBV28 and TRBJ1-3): DVKVTQSSRYLVKRTGEKVFLECVQDMDHENMFWYRQDPGLGLRLIYFSYDVKMKEKGDIPEGYSVSREKKERFSLILESASTNQTSMYLCASGPLGGHSGNTIYFGEGSWLTVV.

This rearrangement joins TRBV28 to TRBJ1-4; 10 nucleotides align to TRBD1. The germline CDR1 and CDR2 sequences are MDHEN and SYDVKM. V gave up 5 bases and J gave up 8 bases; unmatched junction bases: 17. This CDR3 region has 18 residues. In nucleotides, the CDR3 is TGTGCCAGCAGTCTAACGACAGGGGGCGTCTTAAGTCGAGAAAAACTGTTTTTT. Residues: CASSLTTGGVLSREKLFF.

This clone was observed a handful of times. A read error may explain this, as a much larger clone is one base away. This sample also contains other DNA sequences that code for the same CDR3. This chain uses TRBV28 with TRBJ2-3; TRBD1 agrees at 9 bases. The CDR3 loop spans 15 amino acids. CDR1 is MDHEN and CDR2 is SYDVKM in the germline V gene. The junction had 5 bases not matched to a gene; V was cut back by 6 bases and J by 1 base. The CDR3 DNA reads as TGTGCCAGCAGCCGTCGGACAGGGGGCACAGATACGCAGTATTTT. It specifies CASSRRTGGTDTQYF.

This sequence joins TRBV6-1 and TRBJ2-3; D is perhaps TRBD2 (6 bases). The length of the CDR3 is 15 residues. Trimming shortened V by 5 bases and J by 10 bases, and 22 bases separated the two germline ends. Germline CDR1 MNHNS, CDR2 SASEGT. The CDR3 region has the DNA TGTGCCAGCAGTCAATTAAGCGGGTGGCTCGGTCCGCAGTATTTT. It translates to CASSQLSGWLGPQYF.

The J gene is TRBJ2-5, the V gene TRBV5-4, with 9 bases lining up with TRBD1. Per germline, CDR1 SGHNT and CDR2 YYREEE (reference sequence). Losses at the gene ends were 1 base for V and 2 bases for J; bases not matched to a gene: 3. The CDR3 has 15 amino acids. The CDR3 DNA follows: TGTGCCAGCAGCTTGAAACAGGGGGCACAAGAGACCCAGTACTTC. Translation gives CASSLKQGAQETQYF.

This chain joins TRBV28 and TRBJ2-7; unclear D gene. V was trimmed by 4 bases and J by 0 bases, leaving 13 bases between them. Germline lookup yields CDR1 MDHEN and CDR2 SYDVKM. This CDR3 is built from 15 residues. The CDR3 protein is CASSSVGESSYEQYF. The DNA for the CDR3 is TGTGCCAGCAGTTCGGTTGGCGAAAGCTCCTACGAGCAGTACTTC.

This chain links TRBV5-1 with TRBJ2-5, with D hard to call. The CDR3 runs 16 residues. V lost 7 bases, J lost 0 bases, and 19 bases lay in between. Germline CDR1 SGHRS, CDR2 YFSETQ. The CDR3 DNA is TGCGCCAGCTCTATGGGCTCACTAACGTACCAAGAGACCCAGTACTTC. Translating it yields CASSMGSLTYQETQYF.

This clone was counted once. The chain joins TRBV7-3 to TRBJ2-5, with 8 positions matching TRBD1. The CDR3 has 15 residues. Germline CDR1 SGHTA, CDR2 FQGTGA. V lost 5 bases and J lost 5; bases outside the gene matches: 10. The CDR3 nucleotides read TGTGCCAGCAGCCAAACGACAGGGGTAGGGGAGACCCAGTACTTC. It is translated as CASSQTTGVGETQYF.

The CDR3 loop reads CASSADRGSYNEQFF. CDR3 in DNA: TGTGCCAGCAGCGCGGACAGGGGCTCCTACAATGAGCAGTTCTTC. This chain joins TRBV2 and TRBJ2-1; 9 bases line up with TRBD1. The V gene end was trimmed by 6 bases and the J gene end by 0 bases; junction bases not matched to a gene: 3. CDR1 is SNHLY and CDR2 is FYNNEI in the germline V gene. The CDR3 covers 15 residues.

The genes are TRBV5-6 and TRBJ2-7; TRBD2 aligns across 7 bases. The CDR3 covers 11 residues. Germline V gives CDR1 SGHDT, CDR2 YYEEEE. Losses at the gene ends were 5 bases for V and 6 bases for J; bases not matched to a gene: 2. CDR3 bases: TGTGCCAGCAGTTGGGGGGGCGAGCAGTACTTC. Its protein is CASSWGGEQYF.

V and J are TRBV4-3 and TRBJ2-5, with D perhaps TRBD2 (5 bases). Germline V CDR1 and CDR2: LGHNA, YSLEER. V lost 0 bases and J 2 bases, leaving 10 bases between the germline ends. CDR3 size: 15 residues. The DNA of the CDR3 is TGCGCCAGCAGCCAAGATTTTACGGGGCAAGAGACCCAGTACTTC. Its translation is CASSQDFTGQETQYF.

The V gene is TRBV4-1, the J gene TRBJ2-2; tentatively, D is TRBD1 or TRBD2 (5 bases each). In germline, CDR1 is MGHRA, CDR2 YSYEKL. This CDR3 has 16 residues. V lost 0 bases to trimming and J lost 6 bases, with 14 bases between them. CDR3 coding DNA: TGCGCCAGCAGCCAAGAATCGGTGAGGGACCCCGGGGAGCTGTTTTTT. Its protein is CASSQESVRDPGELFF.

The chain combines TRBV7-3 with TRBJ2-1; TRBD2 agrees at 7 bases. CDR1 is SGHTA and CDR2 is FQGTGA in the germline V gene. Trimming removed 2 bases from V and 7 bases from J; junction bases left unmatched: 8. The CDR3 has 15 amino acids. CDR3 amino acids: CASSLLAGEINEQFF. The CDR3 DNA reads TGTGCCAGCAGCTTACTGGCGGGAGAGATAAATGAGCAGTTCTTC. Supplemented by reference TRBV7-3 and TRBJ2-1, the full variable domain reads GAGVSQTPSNKVTEKGKYVELRCDPISGHTALYWYRQSLGQGPEFLIYFQGTGAADDSGLPNDRFFAVRPEGSVSTLKIQRTERGDSAVYLCASSLLAGEINEQFFGPGTRLTVL.

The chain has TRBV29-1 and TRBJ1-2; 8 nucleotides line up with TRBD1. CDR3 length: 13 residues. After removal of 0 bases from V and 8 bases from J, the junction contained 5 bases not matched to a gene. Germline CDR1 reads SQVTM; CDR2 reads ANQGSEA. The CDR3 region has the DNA TGCAGCGTTGAAGACAGGGGGCGTCCCGGCTACACCTTC. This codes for CSVEDRGRPGYTF.

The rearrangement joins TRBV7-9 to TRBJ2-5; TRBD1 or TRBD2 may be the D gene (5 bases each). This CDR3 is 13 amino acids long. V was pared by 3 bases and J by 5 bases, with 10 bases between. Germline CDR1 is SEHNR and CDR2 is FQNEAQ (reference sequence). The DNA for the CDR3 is TGTGCCAGCAGCTTGGGGACCCGCGAGACCCAGTACTTC. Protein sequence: CASSLGTRETQYF.

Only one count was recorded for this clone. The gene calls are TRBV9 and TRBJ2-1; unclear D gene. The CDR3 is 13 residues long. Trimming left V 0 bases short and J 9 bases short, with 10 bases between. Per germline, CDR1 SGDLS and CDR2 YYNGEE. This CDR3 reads CASSVDRWAEQFF. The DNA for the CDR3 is TGTGCCAGCAGCGTAGATCGCTGGGCTGAGCAGTTCTTC.

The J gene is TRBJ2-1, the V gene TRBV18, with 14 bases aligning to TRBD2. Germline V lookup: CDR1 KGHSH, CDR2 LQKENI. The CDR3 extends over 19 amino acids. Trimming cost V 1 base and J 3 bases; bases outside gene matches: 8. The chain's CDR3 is CASSPLTGTSGSLYNEQFF. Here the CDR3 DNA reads TGTGCCAGCTCACCACTTACGGGGACTAGCGGGAGTCTCTACAATGAGCAGTTCTTC.

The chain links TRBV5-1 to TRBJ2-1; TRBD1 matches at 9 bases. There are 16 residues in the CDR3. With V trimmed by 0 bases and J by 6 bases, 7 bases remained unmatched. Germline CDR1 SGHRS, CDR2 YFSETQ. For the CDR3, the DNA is TGCGCCAGCAGCTTGGAGGGACAGGGTGGAGGCAATGAGCAGTTCTTC. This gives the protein CASSLEGQGGGNEQFF.

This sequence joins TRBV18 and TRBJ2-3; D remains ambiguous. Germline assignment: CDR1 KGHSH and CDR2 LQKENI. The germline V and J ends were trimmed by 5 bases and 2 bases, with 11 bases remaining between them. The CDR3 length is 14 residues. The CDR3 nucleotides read TGTGCCAGCTCAACCCGGGCCTACACAGATACGCAGTATTTT. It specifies CASSTRAYTDTQYF.

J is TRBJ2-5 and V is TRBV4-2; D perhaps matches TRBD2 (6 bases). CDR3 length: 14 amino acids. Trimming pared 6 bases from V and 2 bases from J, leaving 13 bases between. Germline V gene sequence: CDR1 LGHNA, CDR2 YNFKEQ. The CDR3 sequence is CASRRTAGQETQYF. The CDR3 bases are TGTGCCAGCAGAAGAACAGCGGGTCAAGAGACCCAGTACTTC.

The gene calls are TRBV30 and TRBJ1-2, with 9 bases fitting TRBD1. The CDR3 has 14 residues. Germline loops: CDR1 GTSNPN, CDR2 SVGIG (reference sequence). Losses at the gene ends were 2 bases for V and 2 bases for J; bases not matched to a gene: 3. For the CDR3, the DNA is TGTGCCTGGAGTCCTGGGACAGGGAACTATGGCTACACCTTC. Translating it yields CAWSPGTGNYGYTF.